What follows is one TCR beta chain and its context. Its antigen is currently unknown. The data derive from a study of cytomegalovirus exposure and HLA in healthy donors. Study-wide results and caveats: CMV antigen specificity of a few CMV-associated chains was confirmed in vitro.

Primers: 60 Vbeta forward and 13 Jbeta reverse. Produced via immunoSEQ multiplex PCR; TCRdb's table is partial and in-frame only. Among 100,000 to 150,000 clones listed, around 80% were seen once. Trimming cost V 8 bases and J 5 bases, with 16 bases left between them. Germline V gene data show CDR1 as SEHNR and CDR2 as FQNEAQ (reference sequence). There are 15 residues in the CDR3. This receptor was taken from a woman between 40 and 55 years old in good health and CMV-seronegative. This rearrangement joins TRBV7-9 to TRBJ2-6, with a possible D match to TRBD1 (7 bases). Sequencing used PBMCs. CDR3 nucleotides: TGTGCCAGCCAGGGGGGAGGCGTTCGGGCCAACGTCCTGACTTTC. Amino acid sequence: CASQGGGVRANVLTF.